Below, 29 T cell receptor beta chains from the same sample are listed, as sequenced in a study of CD8 T cells in Susac syndrome. Random hexamers were used to reverse transcribe an amount of roughly 0.45 to 1 ug RNA. Each CDR3 protein is one row after TCRdb ran MiXCR on the immunoSEQ multiplex PCR reads. The repertoire includes roughly 200,000 distinct CDR3 sequences, roughly 94% of them detected once, and approximately 0.11% sits in the top ten. The specimen was CD4+ T cells from PBMCs. These receptors came from a human donor with Susac syndrome.

This rearrangement joins TRBV29-1 to TRBJ2-7, with TRBD1 matching over 12 bases. V shed 6 bases and J 7 bases; nucleotides not matched to a gene: 7. Germline values: CDR1 SQVTM, CDR2 ANQGSEA. The CDR3 is 13 residues long. In nucleotides, the CDR3 is TGCAGCGTAGGGGGACAGGGGGCGCGAGAGCAGTACTTC. Its protein is CSVGGQGAREQYF.

The chain links TRBV20-1 to TRBJ2-2, with 9 bases fitting TRBD2. Germline values: CDR1 DFQATT, CDR2 SNEGSKA (reference sequence). V lost 0 bases and J lost 5; bases outside the gene matches: 10. CDR3 length: 17 amino acids. The CDR3 spells CSARDSERGAGTGELFF. The CDR3 nucleotides read TGCAGTGCTAGAGATTCGGAGCGGGGGGCCGGTACCGGGGAGCTGTTTTTT.

The chain joins TRBV3-1 to TRBJ2-2; no firm D call. The CDR3 loop spans 13 amino acids. Germline V gives CDR1 LGHDT, CDR2 YNNKEL (reference sequence). The V end was cut by 1 base, the J end by 7 bases, with 7 bases between. The CDR3: CASSQVKVGELFF. The CDR3 DNA sequence: TGTGCCAGCAGCCAAGTGAAAGTCGGGGAGCTGTTTTTT.

The chain combines TRBV5-6 with TRBJ2-7; D possibly matches TRBD1 or TRBD2 (5 bases each). The CDR3 is made up of 16 amino acids. Trimming left V 4 bases short and J 5 bases short, with 22 bases between. Germline CDR1 is SGHDT and CDR2 is YYEEEE. CDR3 protein: CASSPPQGGYLDEQYF. For the CDR3, the DNA is TGTGCCAGCAGCCCCCCCCAGGGCGGGTACCTCGACGAGCAGTACTTC.

The chain is built from TRBV9 and TRBJ2-5, with D uncertain. Germline V gene sequence: CDR1 SGDLS, CDR2 YYNGEE. V gave up 2 bases and J gave up 0 bases, with 8 bases separating them. This CDR3 has 14 amino acids. CDR3 coding DNA: TGTGCCAGCAGCGTCGACCAGTACCAAGAGACCCAGTACTTC. Its protein is CASSVDQYQETQYF.

The genes are TRBV6-2 or TRBV6-3 and TRBJ1-1, with a weak D call TRBD1 (5 bases). This CDR3 spans 13 amino acids. The V end was cut by 6 bases, the J end by 4 bases, with 12 bases between. Germline V gene lookup returns CDR1 MNHEY and CDR2 SVGEGT. CDR3 region: CASREIDSTEAFF. The CDR3 DNA reads TGTGCCAGCAGGGAGATCGACAGCACTGAAGCTTTCTTT.

V and J are TRBV24-1 and TRBJ2-5, with D possibly matching TRBD1 (5 bases). From germline, CDR1 is KGHDR and CDR2 SFDVKD. Between the trimmed V and J ends, which lost 1 base and 3 bases, there was a span of 14 bases. CDR3 length: 16 residues. The CDR3 region is CATSDFSRVEEETQYF. CDR3 nucleotide sequence: TGTGCCACCAGTGATTTCTCCAGGGTCGAGGAAGAGACCCAGTACTTC.

This sequence joins TRBV3-1 and TRBJ1-2, with no clear D. The CDR3 contains 12 residues. V was cut by 0 bases and J by 7 bases, with 6 bases left in between. The V gene's germline CDR1 is LGHDT and CDR2 YNNKEL (reference sequence). The CDR3 loop reads CASSQDFGGYTF. The CDR3 DNA follows: TGTGCCAGCAGCCAAGACTTCGGTGGCTACACCTTC.

This clonotype has only one observation. The chain recombines TRBV29-1 with TRBJ2-7; D is ambiguous. Deletions cut 0 bases from V and 7 bases from J, with 10 bases between. CDR3 length: 12 residues. CDR1 SQVTM and CDR2 ANQGSEA come from the germline V gene. The CDR3 protein is CSVEDGRREQYF. CDR3 in DNA: TGCAGCGTTGAAGATGGGCGGCGAGAGCAGTACTTC.

The J gene is TRBJ1-1, the V gene TRBV5-1; possible D gene TRBD1, 6 bases. V lost 7 bases and J lost 2, with 12 bases in between. From germline, CDR1 is SGHRS and CDR2 YFSETQ. The CDR3 extends over 13 amino acids. In nucleotides, the CDR3 is TGCGCCAGCGGGCAGGGGCTTAACACTGAAGCTTTCTTT. Translating gives CASGQGLNTEAFF. The full variable domain, rest sourced from reference TRBV5-1 and TRBJ1-1, is KAGVTQTPRYLIKTRGQQVTLSCSPISGHRSVSWYQQTPGQGLQFLFEYFSETQRNKGNFPGRFSGRQFSNSRSEMNVSTLELGDSALYLCASGQGLNTEAFFGQGTRLTVV.

This rearrangement joins TRBV25-1 to TRBJ1-5; D not certain. The V end was cut by 4 bases, the J end by 2 bases, with 15 bases between. The CDR3 totals 16 residues. Germline CDR1 MGHDK, CDR2 SYGVNS. In DNA, the CDR3 is TGTGCCAGCAGTGGCTCTCTCGTCTCGGGCAATCAGCCCCAGCATTTT. Translated, it gives CASSGSLVSGNQPQHF.

This chain links TRBV19 with TRBJ1-2, with 7 bases that match TRBD1. This CDR3 contains 14 residues. After removal of 6 bases from V and 8 bases from J, the junction contained 12 bases not matched to a gene. In germline, CDR1 is LNHDA, CDR2 SQIVND (reference sequence). The CDR3 DNA sequence: TGTGCCAGTAGGAGACAGGGAGGGTCGGTCGGCTACACCTTC. Protein product: CASRRQGGSVGYTF.

Only one count was recorded for this clonotype. The chain has TRBV14 and TRBJ1-3; 8 bases map to TRBD1. CDR1 is SGHDN, CDR2 FVKESK, per germline. The trim removed 8 bases at V and 9 bases at J, leaving 6 bases unmatched. The CDR3 spans 12 residues. The CDR3 nucleotides read TGTGCCAGCCACCCGGACAGGGTCACCATATATTTT. This gives the protein CASHPDRVTIYF.

Comment on this clonotype: The junction departs from the called germline gene at one end, perhaps through a read error. The chain combines TRBV5-1 with TRBJ1-1; D is unclear. Germline V gene sequence: CDR1 SGHRS, CDR2 YFSETQ. The CDR3 runs to 13 residues. CDR3 nucleotides: TGCGCCAGCAGCTTGAGCTTGAAAACTGAAGCTTTCTTT. This gives the protein CASSLSLKTEAFF.

This clonotype was recorded a few times. The chain combines TRBV9 with TRBJ1-6; 7 positions agree with TRBD1. Germline V lookup: CDR1 SGDLS, CDR2 YYNGEE. The trim removed 3 bases at V and 8 bases at J, leaving 8 bases unmatched. CDR3 length equals 15 residues. Written as DNA, the CDR3 is TGTGCCAGCAGCGATCGACAGGGTGGGGATTCACCCCTCCACTTT. This codes for CASSDRQGGDSPLHF.

The chain uses TRBV20-1 and TRBJ1-1; the D gene is possibly TRBD1 (5 bases). The CDR3 is made up of 13 amino acids. CDR1 and CDR2 from the germline V gene are DFQATT and SNEGSKA (reference sequence). The DNA of the CDR3 is TGCGGCAGAAGTGGGGGACTGAACACTGAAGCTTTCTTT. This codes for CGRSGGLNTEAFF.

The CDR3, as DNA: TGTGCCAGCAGGAATGGGGGGGTTCGTAATTCACCCCTCCACTTT. It yields the protein CASRNGGVRNSPLHF. The rearrangement uses TRBV12-3 or TRBV12-4 and TRBJ1-6; possibly TRBD1 for D (5 bases). Trimming removed 6 bases at V and 6 bases at J, with 15 bases between. The CDR3 has 15 amino acids.

This clonotype appeared once. The CDR3 protein is CASYLGPPWDEKLFF. The CDR3 coding sequence is TGTGCCAGTTATCTCGGACCGCCCTGGGATGAAAAACTGTTTTTT. The rearrangement uses TRBV7-9 and TRBJ1-4, with D uncertain. This CDR3 is 15 amino acids long. Trimming stripped 9 bases from V and 6 bases from J, with 20 bases between. Germline loops: CDR1 SEHNR, CDR2 FQNEAQ (reference sequence).

This chain joins TRBV4-2 and TRBJ2-1; the D is unclear. Germline V gene data show CDR1 as LGHNA and CDR2 as YNFKEQ. This CDR3 contains 13 residues. Deletions cut 1 base from V and 9 bases from J, with 10 bases between. The CDR3 DNA follows: TGTGCCAGCAGCCAAGGGCTAGTCCTTGAGCAGTTCTTC. Encoded protein: CASSQGLVLEQFF.

The rearrangement links TRBV5-4 to TRBJ1-2; D might be TRBD1 (5 bases). Germline V lookup: CDR1 SGHNT, CDR2 YYREEE (reference sequence). This CDR3 spans 13 amino acids. V dropped 4 bases and J dropped 4 bases, with 11 bases sitting between them. In DNA form, the CDR3 reads TGTGCCAGCAGCCCGACAGACGCCTATGGCTACACCTTC. It translates to CASSPTDAYGYTF. Full variable domain (rest looked up from reference TRBV5-4 and TRBJ1-2): ETGVTQSPTHLIKTRGQQVTLRCSSQSGHNTVSWYQQALGQGPQFIFQYYREEENGRGNFPPRFSGLQFPNYSSELNVNALELDDSALYLCASSPTDAYGYTFGSGTRLTVV.

This sequence joins TRBV29-1 and TRBJ2-1; 12 bases map to TRBD2. The CDR3 covers 18 residues. Germline loops: CDR1 SQVTM, CDR2 ANQGSEA. The V gene end was trimmed by 7 bases and the J gene end by 4 bases; junction bases not matched to a gene: 17. The CDR3 DNA reads TGCAGCGCCCCCGGGACTAGCGGGCCCCGCGTGAGTTACAATGAGCAGTTCTTC. Its protein is CSAPGTSGPRVSYNEQFF.

The chain recombines TRBV12-3 or TRBV12-4 with TRBJ2-1; 13 bases are a match to TRBD2. The ends lost 6 bases at V and 7 bases at J; junction bases unmatched: 9. This CDR3 is 16 amino acids long. The CDR3 DNA is TGTGCCAGCAGCCTGCTGACTAGCGGGGGGAGGAATGAGCAGTTCTTC. Its translation: CASSLLTSGGRNEQFF.

This rearrangement joins TRBV20-1 to TRBJ2-5; D possibly corresponds to TRBD2 (7 bases). V was cut by 3 bases and J by 5 bases, with 16 bases left in between. The germline V gene has CDR1 DFQATT and CDR2 SNEGSKA (reference sequence). There are 14 residues in the CDR3. In DNA form, the CDR3 reads TGCAGTGCTAGTTTGGGGGGGCTGGCGGAGACCCAGTACTTC. It yields the protein CSASLGGLAETQYF.

The sample holds a few counts of this clonotype. The genes are TRBV7-9 and TRBJ2-3; no clear D. Trimming cost V 5 bases and J 2 bases, with 14 bases left between them. The CDR3 runs to 15 residues. In germline, CDR1 is SEHNR, CDR2 FQNEAQ (reference sequence). CDR3 DNA: TGTGCCAGCAGCCTCCGCACCGGGTCCACAGATACGCAGTATTTT. It yields the protein CASSLRTGSTDTQYF.

The rearrangement joins TRBV5-4 to TRBJ2-5; 10 bases agree with TRBD2. CDR3 length equals 15 residues. From germline, CDR1 is SGHNT and CDR2 YYREEE (reference sequence). With V trimmed by 1 base and J by 5 bases, 5 bases remained unmatched. The CDR3 sequence: CASSLWLTSGETQYF. In DNA, the CDR3 is TGTGCCAGCAGCTTGTGGCTGACTAGCGGGGAGACCCAGTACTTC. Looking up the rest from reference TRBV5-4 and TRBJ2-5 gives the full variable domain: ETGVTQSPTHLIKTRGQQVTLRCSSQSGHNTVSWYQQALGQGPQFIFQYYREEENGRGNFPPRFSGLQFPNYSSELNVNALELDDSALYLCASSLWLTSGETQYFGPGTRLLVL.

The chain uses TRBV19 and TRBJ1-5; the match to TRBD1 covers 9 bases. Per germline, CDR1 LNHDA and CDR2 SQIVND (reference sequence). Trimming at V came to 6 bases and at J to 5 bases, leaving 11 bases not matched to a gene. This CDR3 spans 16 amino acids. The CDR3 sequence: CASSDPGQGRYQPQHF. The CDR3 nucleotides are TGTGCCAGTAGCGATCCGGGACAGGGACGGTATCAGCCCCAGCATTTT.

V usage is TRBV20-1 and J usage is TRBJ2-5; D gene ambiguous. The germline CDR1 and CDR2 sequences are DFQATT and SNEGSKA (reference sequence). The CDR3 is 14 residues long. V was clipped by 5 bases and J by 0 bases, with 13 bases between them. This CDR3 reads CSAPLGWYQETQYF. CDR3 coding DNA: TGCAGTGCTCCCCTGGGGTGGTACCAAGAGACCCAGTACTTC.

The V call is TRBV20-1, the J call TRBJ1-2; D gene unclear. This CDR3 region has 13 residues. The germline gives CDR1 DFQATT, CDR2 SNEGSKA (reference sequence). Trimming took off 3 bases at V and 6 bases at J, with 14 bases between the two ends. The CDR3 protein is CSASPTGEDGYTF. CDR3 sequence (DNA): TGCAGTGCTAGCCCCACCGGGGAGGATGGCTACACCTTC.

The CDR3 DNA reads TGCAGTGCTAGCGGGGGCGGAAGAGGCTACGAGCAGTACTTC. Its translation is CSASGGGRGYEQYF. The rearrangement links TRBV20-1 to TRBJ2-7, with D perhaps being TRBD1 or TRBD2 (6 bases each). The CDR3 totals 14 residues. Trimming took off 3 bases at V and 3 bases at J, with 15 bases between the two ends. CDR1 and CDR2 (germline): DFQATT, SNEGSKA (reference sequence).